This T cell receptor beta chain was identified during a study of T cells in narcolepsy. On the study more broadly: Donors had narcolepsy type 1 or type 2, or were healthy controls. General observations from the study: Some memory CD4+ repertoires had no autoreactive clone sequences. Same-patient CSF and blood CD4+ T cell clonotypes included HCRT-specific and TRIB2-specific autoreactive ones.

Libraries were prepared by immunoSEQ multiplex PCR; TCRdb keeps only in-frame clonotypes and omits some of them. The sample has about 32,000 clones, 79% seen once; the top ten hold roughly 3.8%. Of note for this clone: Its antigen remains unidentified.

The TCR sequence derives from a human donor in good health. The sample taken for sequencing was memory (CD45RA-) CD4+ T cells from blood.

The CDR3 spells CASSPDYRPEQFF. Here the CDR3 DNA reads TGTGCCAGCAGCCCCGACTATCGCCCTGAGCAGTTCTTC. The gene calls are TRBV7-2 and TRBJ2-1, with a weak D call TRBD2 (5 bases). Trimming pared 5 bases from V and 9 bases from J, leaving 14 bases between. The length of the CDR3 is 13 residues. Per the germline V gene, CDR1 is SGHTA and CDR2 is FQGNSA. Drawing the rest from reference TRBV7-2 and TRBJ2-1, the complete variable domain is GAGVSQSPSNKVTEKGKDVELRCDPISGHTALYWYRQSLGQGLEFLIYFQGNSAPDKSGLPSDRFSAERTGGSVSTLTIQRTQQEDSAVYLCASSPDYRPEQFFGPGTRLTVL.